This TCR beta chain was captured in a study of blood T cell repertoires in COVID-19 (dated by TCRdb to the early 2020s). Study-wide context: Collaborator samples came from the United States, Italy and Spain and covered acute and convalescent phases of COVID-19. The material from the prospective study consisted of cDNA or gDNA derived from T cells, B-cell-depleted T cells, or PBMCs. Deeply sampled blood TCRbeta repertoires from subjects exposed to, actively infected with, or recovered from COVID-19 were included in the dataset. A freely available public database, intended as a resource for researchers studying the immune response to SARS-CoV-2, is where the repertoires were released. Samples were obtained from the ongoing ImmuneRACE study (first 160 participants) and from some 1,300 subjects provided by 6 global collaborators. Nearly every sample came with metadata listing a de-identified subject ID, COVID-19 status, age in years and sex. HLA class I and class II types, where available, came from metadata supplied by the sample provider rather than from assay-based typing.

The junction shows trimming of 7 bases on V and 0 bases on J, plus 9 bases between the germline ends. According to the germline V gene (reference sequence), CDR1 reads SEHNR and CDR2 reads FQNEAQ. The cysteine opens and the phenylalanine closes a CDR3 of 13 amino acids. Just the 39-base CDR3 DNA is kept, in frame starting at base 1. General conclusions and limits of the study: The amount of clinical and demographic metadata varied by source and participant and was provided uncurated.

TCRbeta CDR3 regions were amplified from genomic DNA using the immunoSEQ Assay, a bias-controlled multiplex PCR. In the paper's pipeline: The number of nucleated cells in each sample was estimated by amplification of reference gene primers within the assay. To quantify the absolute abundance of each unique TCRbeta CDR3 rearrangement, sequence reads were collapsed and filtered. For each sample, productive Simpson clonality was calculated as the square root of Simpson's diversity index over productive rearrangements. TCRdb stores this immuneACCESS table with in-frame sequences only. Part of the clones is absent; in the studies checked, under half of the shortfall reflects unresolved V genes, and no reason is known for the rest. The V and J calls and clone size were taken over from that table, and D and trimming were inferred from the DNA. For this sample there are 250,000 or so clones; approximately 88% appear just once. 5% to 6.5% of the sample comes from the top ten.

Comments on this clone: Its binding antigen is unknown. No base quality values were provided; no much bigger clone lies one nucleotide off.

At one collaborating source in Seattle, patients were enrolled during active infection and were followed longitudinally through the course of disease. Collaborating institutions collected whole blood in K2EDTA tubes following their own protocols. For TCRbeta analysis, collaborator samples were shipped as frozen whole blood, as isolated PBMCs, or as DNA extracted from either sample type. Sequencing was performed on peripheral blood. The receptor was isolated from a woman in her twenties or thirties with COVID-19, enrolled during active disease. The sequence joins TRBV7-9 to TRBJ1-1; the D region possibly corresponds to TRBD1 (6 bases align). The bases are TGTGCCAGCAACGGGGACATGAACACTGAAGCTTTCTTT. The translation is CASNGDMNTEAFF. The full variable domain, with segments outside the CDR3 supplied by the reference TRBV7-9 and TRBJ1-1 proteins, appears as DTGVSQNPRHKITKRGQNVTFRCDPISEHNRLYWYRQTLGQGPEFLTYFQNEAQLEKSRLLSDRFSAERPKGSFSTLEIQRTEQGDSAMYLCASNGDMNTEAFFGQGTRLTVV.